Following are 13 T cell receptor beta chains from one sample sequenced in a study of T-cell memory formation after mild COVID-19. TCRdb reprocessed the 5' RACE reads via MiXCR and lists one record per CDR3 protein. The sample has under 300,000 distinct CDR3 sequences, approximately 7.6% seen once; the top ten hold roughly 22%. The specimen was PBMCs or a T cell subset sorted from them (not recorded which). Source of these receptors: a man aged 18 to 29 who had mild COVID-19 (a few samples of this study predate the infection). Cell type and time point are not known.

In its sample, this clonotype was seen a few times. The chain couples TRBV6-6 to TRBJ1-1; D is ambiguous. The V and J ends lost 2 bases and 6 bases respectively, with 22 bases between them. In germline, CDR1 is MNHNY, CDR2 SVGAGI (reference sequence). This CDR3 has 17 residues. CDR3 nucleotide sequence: TGTGCCAGCAGTTACCCCAACTCCCGGGCCTACGCCCCTGAAGCTTTCTTT. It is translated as CASSYPNSRAYAPEAFF.

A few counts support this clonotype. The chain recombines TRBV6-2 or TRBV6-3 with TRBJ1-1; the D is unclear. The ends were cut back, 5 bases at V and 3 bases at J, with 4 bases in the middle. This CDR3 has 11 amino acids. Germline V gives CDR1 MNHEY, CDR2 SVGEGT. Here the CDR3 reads CASSVDTEAFF. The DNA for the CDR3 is TGTGCCAGCAGTGTGGACACTGAAGCTTTCTTT.

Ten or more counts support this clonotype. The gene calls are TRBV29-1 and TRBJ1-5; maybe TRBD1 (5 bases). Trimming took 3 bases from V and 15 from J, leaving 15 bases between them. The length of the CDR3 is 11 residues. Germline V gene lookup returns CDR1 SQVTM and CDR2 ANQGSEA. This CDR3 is CSVELARGRHF. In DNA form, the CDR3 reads TGCAGCGTTGAGCTGGCCCGGGGCCGGCATTTT.

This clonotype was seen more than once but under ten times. CDR3 bases: TGCAGCGTTGTGACGCCAGCGGAGTGGGGCACTGAAGCTTTCTTT. It encodes CSVVTPAEWGTEAFF. The chain links TRBV29-1 to TRBJ1-1; no definite D call. Germline V gene lookup returns CDR1 SQVTM and CDR2 ANQGSEA. The CDR3 consists of 15 residues. Trimming took 4 bases from V and 4 from J, leaving 19 bases between them. The full variable domain, with the rest looked up from reference TRBV29-1 and TRBJ1-1, is SAVISQKPSRDICQRGTSLTIQCQVDSQVTMMFWYRQQPGQSLTLIATANQGSEATYESGFVIDKFPISRPNLTFSTLTVSNMSPEDSSIYLCSVVTPAEWGTEAFFGQGTRLTVV.

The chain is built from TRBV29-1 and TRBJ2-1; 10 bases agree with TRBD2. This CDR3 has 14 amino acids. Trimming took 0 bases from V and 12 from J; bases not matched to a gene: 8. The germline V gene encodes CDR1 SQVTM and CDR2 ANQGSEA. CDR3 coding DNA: TGCAGCGTTGAAGATGCGGCTAGCGGGGGTGGGCAGTTCTTC. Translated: CSVEDAASGGGQFF.

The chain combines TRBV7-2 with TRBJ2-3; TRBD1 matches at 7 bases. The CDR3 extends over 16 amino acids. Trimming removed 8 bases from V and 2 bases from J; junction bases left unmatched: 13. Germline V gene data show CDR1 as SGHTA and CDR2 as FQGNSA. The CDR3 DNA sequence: TGTGCCAGCCTATTGGGACAGAGAGGATTCACAGATACGCAGTATTTT. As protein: CASLLGQRGFTDTQYF.

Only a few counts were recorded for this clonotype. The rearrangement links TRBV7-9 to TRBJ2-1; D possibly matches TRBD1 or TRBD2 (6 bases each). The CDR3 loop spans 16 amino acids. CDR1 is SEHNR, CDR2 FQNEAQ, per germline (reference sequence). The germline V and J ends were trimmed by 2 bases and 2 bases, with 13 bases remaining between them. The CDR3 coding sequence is TGTGCCAGCAGCTTATTTATCGGGGGCCCCTACAATGAGCAGTTCTTC. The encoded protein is CASSLFIGGPYNEQFF.

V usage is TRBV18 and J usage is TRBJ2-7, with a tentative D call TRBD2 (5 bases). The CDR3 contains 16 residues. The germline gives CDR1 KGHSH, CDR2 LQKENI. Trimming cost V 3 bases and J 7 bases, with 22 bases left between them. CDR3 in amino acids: CASSPRQQVAGREQYF. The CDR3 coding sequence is TGTGCCAGCTCACCGCGGCAGCAAGTTGCGGGTCGGGAGCAGTACTTC. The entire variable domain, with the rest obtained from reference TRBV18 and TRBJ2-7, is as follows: NAGVMQNPRHLVRRRGQEARLRCSPMKGHSHVYWYRQLPEEGLKFMVYLQKENIIDESGMPKERFSAEFPKEGPSILRIQQVVRGDSAAYFCASSPRQQVAGREQYFGPGTRLTVT.

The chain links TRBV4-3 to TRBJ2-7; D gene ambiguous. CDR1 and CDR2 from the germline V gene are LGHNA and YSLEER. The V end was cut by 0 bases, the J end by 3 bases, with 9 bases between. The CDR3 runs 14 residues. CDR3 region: CASSQEQQDYEQYV. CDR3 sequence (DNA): TGCGCCAGCAGCCAAGAACAGCAGGACTACGAGCAGTACGTC.

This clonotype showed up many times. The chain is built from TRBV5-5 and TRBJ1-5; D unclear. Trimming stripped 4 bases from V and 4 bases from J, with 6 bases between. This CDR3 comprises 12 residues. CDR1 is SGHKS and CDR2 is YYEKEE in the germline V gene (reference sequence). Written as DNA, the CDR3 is TGTGCCAGCAGCGCCGATAATCAGCCCCAGCATTTT. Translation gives CASSADNQPQHF.

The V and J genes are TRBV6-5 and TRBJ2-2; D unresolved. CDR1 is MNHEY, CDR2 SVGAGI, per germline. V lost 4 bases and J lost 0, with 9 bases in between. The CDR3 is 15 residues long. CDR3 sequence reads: CASSWSYANTGELFF. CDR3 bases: TGTGCCAGCAGTTGGAGCTACGCGAACACCGGGGAGCTGTTTTTT.

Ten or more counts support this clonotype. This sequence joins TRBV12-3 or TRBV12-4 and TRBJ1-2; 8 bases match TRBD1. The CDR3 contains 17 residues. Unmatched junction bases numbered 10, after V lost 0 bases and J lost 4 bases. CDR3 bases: TGTGCCAGCAGTTTAGCATTGCTCGATCAGGGGGCCTATGGCTACACCTTC. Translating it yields CASSLALLDQGAYGYTF.

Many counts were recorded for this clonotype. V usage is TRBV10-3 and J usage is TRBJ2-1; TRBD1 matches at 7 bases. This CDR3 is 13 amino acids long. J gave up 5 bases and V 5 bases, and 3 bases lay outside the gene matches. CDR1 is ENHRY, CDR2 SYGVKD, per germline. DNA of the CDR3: TGTGCCATCAGTAAGGGGACAGACAATGAGCAGTTCTTC. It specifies CAISKGTDNEQFF.